What follows are 10 T cell receptor beta chains derived from one specimen sequenced in a study of cytomegalovirus exposure and HLA in healthy donors. PCR primers comprised 60 Vbeta and 13 Jbeta primers. The protocol was immunoSEQ multiplex PCR, while the TCRdb copy is restricted to in-frame clones and leaves out a portion. The sample consists of 85,000 to 90,000 clones, about 80% of them appearing once. Sample: PBMCs. The receptor source for this set is a man aged 25 to 40 in good health and CMV-seropositive.

The chain employs TRBV29-1 and TRBJ2-1, with a possible D match to TRBD1 (5 bases). V gave up 7 bases and J gave up 0 bases, with 16 bases separating them. CDR1 SQVTM and CDR2 ANQGSEA come from the germline V gene. The CDR3 covers 15 residues. The CDR3 nucleotides are TGCAGCGGAAAAGAACAGGCGAGCTCCTACAATGAGCAGTTCTTC. This encodes CSGKEQASSYNEQFF.

The chain links TRBV18 to TRBJ2-6; perhaps TRBD2 as D (7 bases). The CDR3 totals 17 residues. The germline gives CDR1 KGHSH, CDR2 LQKENI. With 6 bases removed from V and 3 bases from J, the gap between germline ends came to 18 bases. The DNA for the CDR3 is TGTGCCAGCTCCACCATCCCGGGGGGCGTTGGGGCCAACGTCCTGACTTTC. Protein product: CASSTIPGGVGANVLTF.

V is TRBV18 and J is TRBJ1-6; D might be TRBD1 (5 bases). The CDR3 has 14 amino acids. V lost 4 bases and J lost 8, with 12 bases in between. Germline CDR1 is KGHSH and CDR2 is LQKENI. CDR3 in DNA: TGTGCCAGCTCACGTGGCGGGGGGGATTCACCCCTCCACTTT. Amino acid sequence: CASSRGGGDSPLHF.

CDR3 in DNA: TGTGCCAGCAGTCTCGACAGGGGTTCCTACAATGAGCAGTTCTTC. It translates to CASSLDRGSYNEQFF. The rearrangement links TRBV9 to TRBJ2-1; 8 bases line up with TRBD1. From germline, CDR1 is SGDLS and CDR2 YYNGEE. V shed 5 bases, J shed 1 base, and the junction held 5 bases outside the gene matches. CDR3 size: 15 residues. The variable domain in full, with the rest retrieved from reference TRBV9 and TRBJ2-1, is DSGVTQTPKHLITATGQRVTLRCSPRSGDLSVYWYQQSLDQGLQFLIQYYNGEERAKGNILERFSAQQFPDLHSELNLSSLELGDSALYFCASSLDRGSYNEQFFGPGTRLTVL.

This chain joins TRBV20-1 and TRBJ2-7; 8 bases map to TRBD1. Germline V gives CDR1 DFQATT, CDR2 SNEGSKA (reference sequence). The CDR3 has 11 residues. After removal of 6 bases from V and 6 bases from J, the junction contained 4 bases not matched to a gene. This chain's CDR3 is CSARQGIEQYF. In DNA form, the CDR3 reads TGCAGTGCGCGACAGGGGATCGAGCAGTACTTC.

The V call is TRBV5-1, the J call TRBJ1-4; D possibly corresponds to TRBD1 (6 bases). The CDR3 loop spans 15 amino acids. Germline assignment: CDR1 SGHRS and CDR2 YFSETQ. V was cut by 5 bases and J by 6 bases, with 17 bases left in between. CDR3 DNA: TGCGCCAGCAGTCGGGGGGGCCAGGGTCATGAAAAACTGTTTTTT. Amino acids: CASSRGGQGHEKLFF.

This clone was found a few times. J is TRBJ1-5 and V is TRBV28, with D tentatively TRBD1 (6 bases). The CDR3 is 15 residues long. Germline CDR1 MDHEN, CDR2 SYDVKM. The V end lost 5 bases, the J end lost 6 bases, and 17 bases lay between the germline ends. The CDR3 loop reads CASSRPGGPGQPQHF. CDR3 nucleotide sequence: TGTGCCAGCAGTCGCCCCGGGGGGCCCGGTCAGCCCCAGCATTTT.

V and J are TRBV9 and TRBJ2-1; 9 nucleotides align to TRBD1. CDR3 size: 15 residues. Germline assignment: CDR1 SGDLS and CDR2 YYNGEE. With V trimmed by 3 bases and J by 6 bases, 7 bases remained unmatched. The CDR3 DNA is TGTGCCAGCAGCGAGTACGGGACAGGGACCAATGAGCAGTTCTTC. Its translation: CASSEYGTGTNEQFF.

The chain's CDR3 is CASSLQGAIYGYTF. CDR3 nucleotide sequence: TGTGCCAGCAGTTTACAGGGGGCCATCTATGGCTACACCTTC. The chain links TRBV28 to TRBJ1-2; 8 bases are a match to TRBD1. The junction had 3 bases not matched to a gene; V was cut back by 2 bases and J by 4 bases. Germline assignment: CDR1 MDHEN and CDR2 SYDVKM. This CDR3 has 14 amino acids.

V and J are TRBV7-9 and TRBJ2-7; TRBD1 matches at 8 bases. V shed 5 bases, J shed 1 base, and the junction held 4 bases outside the gene matches. The CDR3 contains 14 residues. Per germline, CDR1 SEHNR and CDR2 FQNEAQ (reference sequence). CDR3 coding DNA: TGTGCCAGCAGCCACCGGGACAGGTCCTACGAGCAGTACTTC. As protein: CASSHRDRSYEQYF.